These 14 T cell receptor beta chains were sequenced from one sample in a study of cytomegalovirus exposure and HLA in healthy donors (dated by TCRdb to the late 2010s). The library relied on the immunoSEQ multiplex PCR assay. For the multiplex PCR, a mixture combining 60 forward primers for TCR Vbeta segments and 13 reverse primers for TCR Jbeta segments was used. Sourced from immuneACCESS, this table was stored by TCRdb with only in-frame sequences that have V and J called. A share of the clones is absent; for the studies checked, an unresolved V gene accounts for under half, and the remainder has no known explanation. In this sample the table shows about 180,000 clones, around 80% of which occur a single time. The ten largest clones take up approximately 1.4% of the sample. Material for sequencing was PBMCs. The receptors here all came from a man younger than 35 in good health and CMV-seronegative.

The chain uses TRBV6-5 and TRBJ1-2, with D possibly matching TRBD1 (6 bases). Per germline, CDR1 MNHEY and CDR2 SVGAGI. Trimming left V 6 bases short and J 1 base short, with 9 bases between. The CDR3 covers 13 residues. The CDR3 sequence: CASSRDINYGYTF. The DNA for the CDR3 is TGTGCCAGCAGCCGGGACATTAACTATGGCTACACCTTC.

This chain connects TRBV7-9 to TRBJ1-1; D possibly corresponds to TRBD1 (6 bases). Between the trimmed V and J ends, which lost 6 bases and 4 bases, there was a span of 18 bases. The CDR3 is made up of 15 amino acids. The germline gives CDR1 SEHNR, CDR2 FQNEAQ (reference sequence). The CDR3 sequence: CASSSAGTWSTEAFF. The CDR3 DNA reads TGTGCCAGCAGTTCGGCCGGGACATGGAGCACTGAAGCTTTCTTT.

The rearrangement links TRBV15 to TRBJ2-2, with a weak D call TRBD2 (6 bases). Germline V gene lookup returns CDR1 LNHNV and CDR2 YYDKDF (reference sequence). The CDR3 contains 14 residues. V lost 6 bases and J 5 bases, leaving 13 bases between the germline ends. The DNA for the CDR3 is TGTGCCACCAGTATGTGGGGGGAAACCGGGGAGCTGTTTTTT. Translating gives CATSMWGETGELFF.

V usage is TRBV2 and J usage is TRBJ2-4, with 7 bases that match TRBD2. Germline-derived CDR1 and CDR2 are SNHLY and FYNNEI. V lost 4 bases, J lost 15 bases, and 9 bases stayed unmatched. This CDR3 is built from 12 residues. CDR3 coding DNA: TGTGCCAGCAGTGGGGATGGAGGGAGGGGGTACTTC. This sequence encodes CASSGDGGRGYF.

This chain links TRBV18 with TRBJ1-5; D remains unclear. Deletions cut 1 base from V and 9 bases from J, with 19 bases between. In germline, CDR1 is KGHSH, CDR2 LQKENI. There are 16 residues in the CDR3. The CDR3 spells CASSPRAGGRIRPQHF. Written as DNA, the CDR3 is TGTGCCAGCTCACCACGTGCGGGAGGGAGAATTCGGCCCCAGCATTTT.

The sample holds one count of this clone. This CDR3 reads CASSSSGVFYEQYF. CDR3 nucleotides: TGTGCCAGCAGCTCCTCGGGGGTGTTCTACGAGCAGTACTTC. The V gene is TRBV13, the J gene TRBJ2-7; a possible D gene is TRBD2 (6 bases). V was trimmed by 4 bases and J by 3 bases, leaving 13 bases between them. The CDR3 loop spans 14 amino acids. The germline gives CDR1 PRHDT, CDR2 FYEKMQ (reference sequence).

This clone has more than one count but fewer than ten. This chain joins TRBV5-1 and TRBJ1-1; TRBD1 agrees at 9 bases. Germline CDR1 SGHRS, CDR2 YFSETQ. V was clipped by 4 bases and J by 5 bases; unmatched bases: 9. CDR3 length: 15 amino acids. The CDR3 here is CASSRLQGARTEAFF. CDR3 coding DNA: TGCGCCAGCAGCAGGTTACAGGGGGCTCGTACTGAAGCTTTCTTT.

Written as DNA, the CDR3 is TGTGCCAGCAGCCTCAATACTGGCGGGAGGACAGATACGCAGTATTTT. The encoded protein is CASSLNTGGRTDTQYF. The V gene is TRBV7-8, the J gene TRBJ2-3; TRBD2 matches 8 bases. CDR3 length: 16 amino acids. Germline CDR1 and CDR2: SGHVS and FQNEAQ. With 5 bases clipped from V and 3 bases from J, the junction kept 10 bases outside the gene matches.

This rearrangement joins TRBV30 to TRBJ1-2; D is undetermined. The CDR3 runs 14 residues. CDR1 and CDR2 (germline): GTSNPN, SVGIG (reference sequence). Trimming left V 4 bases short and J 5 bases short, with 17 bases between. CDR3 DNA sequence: TGTGCCTGGACTGGCCTGGGCGCTGGGTATGGCTACACCTTC. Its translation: CAWTGLGAGYGYTF.

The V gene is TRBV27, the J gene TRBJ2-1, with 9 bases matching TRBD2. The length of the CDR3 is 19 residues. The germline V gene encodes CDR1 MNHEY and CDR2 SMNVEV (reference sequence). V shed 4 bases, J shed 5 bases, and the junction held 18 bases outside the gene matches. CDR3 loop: CASSSSYLPSGVHNNEQFF. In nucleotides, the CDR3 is TGTGCCAGCAGTTCATCTTATCTGCCTAGCGGGGTTCATAACAATGAGCAGTTCTTC.

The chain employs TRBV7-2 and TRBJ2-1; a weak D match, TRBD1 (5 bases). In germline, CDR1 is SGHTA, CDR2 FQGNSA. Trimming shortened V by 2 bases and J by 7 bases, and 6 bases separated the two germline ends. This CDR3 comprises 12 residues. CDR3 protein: CASSLQGNEQFF. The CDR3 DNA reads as TGTGCCAGCAGCTTACAGGGTAATGAGCAGTTCTTC.

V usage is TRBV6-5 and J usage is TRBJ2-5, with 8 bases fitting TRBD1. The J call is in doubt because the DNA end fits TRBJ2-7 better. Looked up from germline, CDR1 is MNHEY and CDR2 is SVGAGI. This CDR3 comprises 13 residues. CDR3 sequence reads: CASSRQGLYEQYF. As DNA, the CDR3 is TGTGCCAGCAGTCGACAGGGGCTATACGAGCAGTACTTC.

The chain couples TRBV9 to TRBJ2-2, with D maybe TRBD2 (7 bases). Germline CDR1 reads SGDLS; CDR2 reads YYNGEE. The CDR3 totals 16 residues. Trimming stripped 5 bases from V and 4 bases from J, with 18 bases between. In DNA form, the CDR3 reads TGTGCCAGCAGGTCAGGGGAGGGCCTTACCACCGGGGAGCTGTTTTTT. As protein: CASRSGEGLTTGELFF.

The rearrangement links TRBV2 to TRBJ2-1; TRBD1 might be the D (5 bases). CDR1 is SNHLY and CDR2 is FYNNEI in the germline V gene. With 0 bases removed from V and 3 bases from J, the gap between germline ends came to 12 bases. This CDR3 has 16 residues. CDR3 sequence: CASSEAGAVDYNEQFF. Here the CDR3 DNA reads TGTGCCAGCAGTGAAGCTGGGGCCGTGGACTACAATGAGCAGTTCTTC.